This T cell receptor beta chain came from a study of T-cell reconstitution after alpha-beta-depleted transplantation in children. The TCRbeta library incorporated unique molecular identifiers. TCRdb re-analysed the PCR reads in MiXCR, keeping a single row per CDR3 protein. Among around 480,000 distinct CDR3 sequences listed, 30% to 35% were seen once. This clonotype was observed a single time. The CDR3 is 16 amino acids. V shed 4 bases and J shed 6 bases, with 19 bases lying between them. Germline V gene sequence: CDR1 SGHRS, CDR2 YFSETQ. The input for sequencing was PBMCs from the stem cell graft donor, taken from the stem cell graft. The rearrangement uses TRBV5-1 and TRBJ2-2; D perhaps matches TRBD1 (6 bases). This TCR was recovered from a human donor who donated a stem cell graft to a child with aplastic anemia. CDR3 sequence (DNA): TGCGCCAGCAGCCCCCTGACAGGCCCAGGGGCCGGGGAGCTGTTTTTT. It is translated as CASSPLTGPGAGELFF.